This entry features one T cell receptor beta chain sequence. Its antigen is not known. The entry originates in a study of PD-L1 blockade in urothelial cancer. About the study: Patients started atezolizumab around 2014, 1,200 mg intravenously every 3 weeks. A median blood sample held approximately 140,000 T cells and about 83,000 unique TCRs. General study results and limits: Better survival was predicted when blood TCR clonality before treatment fell below the median.

Only in-frame clones appear in the TCRdb table, and some are missing; sequencing was by immunoSEQ multiplex PCR. The data contain 65,000 to 80,000 clones, 85% to 90% of them seen just once; the ten biggest clones take up 4.5%. Time point of the sample: pretreatment peripheral blood. Each patient gave between 1 and 8 samples of peripheral blood mononuclear cells, which were collected pretreatment and during treatment. The ends were cut back, 3 bases at V and 7 bases at J, with 22 bases in the middle. The CDR3 consists of 16 residues. Looked up from germline, CDR1 is MNHEY and CDR2 is SMNVEV (reference sequence).

The receptor was derived from a man in his 70s with urothelial cancer. The input for sequencing was PBMCs, taken around atezolizumab (anti-PD-L1) treatment. The chain couples TRBV27 to TRBJ2-7, with D maybe TRBD2 (6 bases). CDR3 nucleotide sequence: TGTGCCAGCAGTTTTGGGACTGCCGCCAGTCCAGGGGAGCAGTACTTC. This codes for CASSFGTAASPGEQYF.